What follows are 11 T cell receptor beta chains derived from one specimen sequenced in a study of PD-L1 blockade in urothelial cancer. The time point denotes: pretreatment peripheral blood. Produced via immunoSEQ multiplex PCR; TCRdb's table is partial and in-frame only. The sample comprises 87,000 or so clones, 84% of which are singletons, and more than 2% rests with the top ten. Sequencing used PBMCs, obtained around atezolizumab (anti-PD-L1) treatment. The receptors here all came from a man in his fifties or sixties with urothelial cancer.

The chain couples TRBV4-1 to TRBJ1-3, with TRBD1 matching 7 bases. The germline V gene has CDR1 MGHRA and CDR2 YSYEKL. The CDR3 loop spans 18 amino acids. J was trimmed by 0 bases and V by 3 bases; bases with no gene match: 11. The CDR3 region has the DNA TGCGCCAGCAGCCAGGGTCAGGGACAGATGGGCTCTGGAAACACCATATATTTT. Residues: CASSQGQGQMGSGNTIYF.

About this clone itself: This sample includes further DNA sequences coding for the same CDR3. The rearrangement uses TRBV6-1 and TRBJ2-3, with 7 bases aligning to TRBD1. The CDR3 has 13 amino acids. Unmatched junction bases numbered 1, after V lost 4 bases and J lost 3 bases. Germline CDR1 MNHNS, CDR2 SASEGT. CDR3 sequence reads: CASSVQGTDTQYF. CDR3 nucleotides: TGTGCCAGCAGTGTACAGGGGACAGATACGCAGTATTTT.

Only one count was recorded for this clone. This chain links TRBV30 with TRBJ1-1, with D perhaps matching TRBD1 (5 bases). Germline assignment: CDR1 GTSNPN and CDR2 SVGIG (reference sequence). Trimming removed 3 bases from V and 11 bases from J, with 13 bases in between. This CDR3 is 11 amino acids long. CDR3 nucleotides: TGTGCCTGGAGCCCTCGCAGGGTTGCTTTCTTT. Encoded protein: CAWSPRRVAFF.

This clone showed up just once. This rearrangement joins TRBV19 to TRBJ2-3; 11 bases line up with TRBD1. The CDR3 extends over 14 amino acids. Germline CDR1 reads LNHDA; CDR2 reads SQIVND (reference sequence). V trimming: 4 bases; J trimming: 7 bases; junction bases outside the gene matches: 4. CDR3 sequence (DNA): TGTGCCAGTAGTACGGGGACAGGGGGAAATACGCAGTATTTT. Protein product: CASSTGTGGNTQYF.

The chain links TRBV14 to TRBJ2-2, with 7 bases that match TRBD2. Germline lookup yields CDR1 SGHDN and CDR2 FVKESK. This CDR3 spans 17 amino acids. With V trimmed by 2 bases and J by 4 bases, 10 bases remained unmatched. CDR3 in amino acids: CASSQIAGALGTGELFF. The CDR3 nucleotides read TGTGCCAGCAGCCAAATTGCGGGAGCCTTGGGCACCGGGGAGCTGTTTTTT.

The genes are TRBV19 and TRBJ2-7, with D possibly being TRBD1 (7 bases). CDR1 and CDR2 (germline): LNHDA, SQIVND (reference sequence). The ends were cut back, 5 bases at V and 6 bases at J, with 23 bases in the middle. CDR3 length: 16 residues. Written as DNA, the CDR3 is TGTGCCAGTAGTCCTCAGACAGGGAAGGGAGGAAGCGAGCAGTACTTC. Protein sequence: CASSPQTGKGGSEQYF.

This sequence joins TRBV7-9 and TRBJ2-3; D may be TRBD2 (6 bases). The CDR3 has 15 amino acids. Trimming pared 5 bases from V and 2 bases from J, leaving 14 bases between. Germline CDR1 is SEHNR and CDR2 is FQNEAQ (reference sequence). The CDR3 nucleotides are TGTGCCAGCAGCCGGTCGGGGGTTAACACAGATACGCAGTATTTT. It codes for CASSRSGVNTDTQYF.

This rearrangement joins TRBV5-6 to TRBJ2-2; D is possibly TRBD2 (5 bases). CDR1 and CDR2 (germline): SGHDT, YYEEEE. Trimming removed 5 bases at V and 0 bases at J, with 11 bases between. The CDR3 is 15 residues long. CDR3 in amino acids: CASSTPGANTGELFF. The CDR3 region has the DNA TGTGCCAGCAGTACCCCCGGGGCGAACACCGGGGAGCTGTTTTTT.

J is TRBJ2-1 and V is TRBV7-9; D gene unclear. Trimming shortened V by 2 bases and J by 1 base, and 12 bases separated the two germline ends. The germline V gene encodes CDR1 SEHNR and CDR2 FQNEAQ (reference sequence). This CDR3 has 16 amino acids. CDR3 bases: TGTGCCAGCAGCTTATACACGGGTTCGTCCTACAATGAGCAGTTCTTC. Amino acid sequence: CASSLYTGSSYNEQFF.

This rearrangement joins TRBV11-2 to TRBJ2-7, with 9 bases lining up with TRBD2. This CDR3 is built from 19 residues. Germline CDR1 SGHAT, CDR2 FQNNGV. With 5 bases clipped from V and 4 bases from J, the junction kept 21 bases outside the gene matches. The CDR3 protein is CASSRGLAGATLGGYEQYF. The CDR3 DNA reads as TGTGCCAGCAGCCGGGGACTAGCAGGAGCCACACTAGGGGGATACGAGCAGTACTTC.

The chain couples TRBV27 to TRBJ2-7, with TRBD2 matching over 11 bases. This CDR3 has 14 amino acids. Germline assignment: CDR1 MNHEY and CDR2 SMNVEV (reference sequence). The trim removed 5 bases at V and 3 bases at J, leaving 3 bases unmatched. The CDR3 region has the DNA TGTGCCAGCAGTGCCGGGACTAGCGGCTACGAGCAGTACTTC. This encodes CASSAGTSGYEQYF.